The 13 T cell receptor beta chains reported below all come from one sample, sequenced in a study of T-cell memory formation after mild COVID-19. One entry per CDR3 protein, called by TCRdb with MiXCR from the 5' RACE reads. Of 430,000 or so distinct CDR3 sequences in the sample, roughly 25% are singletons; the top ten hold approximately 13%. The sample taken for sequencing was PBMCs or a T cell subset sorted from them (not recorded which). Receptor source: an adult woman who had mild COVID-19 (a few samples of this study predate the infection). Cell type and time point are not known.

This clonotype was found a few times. CDR3 sequence (DNA): TGTGCCAGCAGCCAATGGCGACCTAGCGGGGGGGCCCAAGATACGCAGTATTTT. Translation gives CASSQWRPSGGAQDTQYF. The chain joins TRBV4-2 to TRBJ2-3; 12 positions agree with TRBD2. Germline V lookup: CDR1 LGHNA, CDR2 YNFKEQ. This CDR3 is built from 18 residues. The J segment lost 5 bases and the V segment lost 2 bases, leaving 11 bases of the junction unmatched.

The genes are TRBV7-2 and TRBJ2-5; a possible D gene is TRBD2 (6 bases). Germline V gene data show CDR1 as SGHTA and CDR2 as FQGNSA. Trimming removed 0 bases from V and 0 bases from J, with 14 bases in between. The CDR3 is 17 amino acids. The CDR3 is CASSLARPAGNQETQYF. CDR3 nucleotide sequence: TGTGCCAGCAGCTTAGCGAGGCCAGCGGGCAACCAAGAGACCCAGTACTTC.

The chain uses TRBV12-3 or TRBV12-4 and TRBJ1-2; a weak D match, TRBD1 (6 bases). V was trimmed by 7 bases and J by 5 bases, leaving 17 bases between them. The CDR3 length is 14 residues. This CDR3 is CASTRDRRGYGYTF. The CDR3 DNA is TGTGCCAGCACCCGAGACAGGAGGGGTTATGGCTACACCTTC.

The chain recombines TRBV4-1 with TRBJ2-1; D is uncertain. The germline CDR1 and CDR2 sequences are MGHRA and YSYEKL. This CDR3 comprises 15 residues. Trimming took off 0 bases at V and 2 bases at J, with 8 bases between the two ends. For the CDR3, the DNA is TGCGCCAGCAGCCAAGAGACGTTTACCTACAATGAGCAGTTCTTC. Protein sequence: CASSQETFTYNEQFF.

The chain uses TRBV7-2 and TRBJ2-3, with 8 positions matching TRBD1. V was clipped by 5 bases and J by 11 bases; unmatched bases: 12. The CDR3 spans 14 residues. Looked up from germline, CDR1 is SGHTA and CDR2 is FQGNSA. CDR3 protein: CASSKDRASGVQYF. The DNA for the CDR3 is TGTGCCAGCAGCAAGGACAGGGCATCAGGTGTGCAGTATTTT.

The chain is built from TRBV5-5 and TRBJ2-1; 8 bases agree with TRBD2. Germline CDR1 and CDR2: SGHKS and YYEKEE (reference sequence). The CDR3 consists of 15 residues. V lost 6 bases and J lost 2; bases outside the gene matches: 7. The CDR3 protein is CASNERERTYNEQFF. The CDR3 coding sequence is TGTGCCAGCAACGAGCGGGAGCGAACCTACAATGAGCAGTTCTTC.

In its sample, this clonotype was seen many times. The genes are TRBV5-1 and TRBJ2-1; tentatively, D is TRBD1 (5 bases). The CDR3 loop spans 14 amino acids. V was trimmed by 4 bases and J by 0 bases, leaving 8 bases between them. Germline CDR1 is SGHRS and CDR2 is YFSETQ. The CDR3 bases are TGCGCCAGCAGCCGGACAAACTCCTACAATGAGCAGTTCTTC. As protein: CASSRTNSYNEQFF.

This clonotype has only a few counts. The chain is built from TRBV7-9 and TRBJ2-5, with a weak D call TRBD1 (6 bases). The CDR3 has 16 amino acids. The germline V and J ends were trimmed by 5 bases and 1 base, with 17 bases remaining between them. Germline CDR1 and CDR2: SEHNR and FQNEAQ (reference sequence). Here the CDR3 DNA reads TGTGCCAGCAGCCCCATAACAGGGCCTAGCCAAGAGACCCAGTACTTC. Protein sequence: CASSPITGPSQETQYF.

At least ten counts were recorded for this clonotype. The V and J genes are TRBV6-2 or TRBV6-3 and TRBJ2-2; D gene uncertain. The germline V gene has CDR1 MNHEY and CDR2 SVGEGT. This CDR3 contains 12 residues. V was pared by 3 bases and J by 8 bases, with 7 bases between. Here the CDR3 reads CASSYYSGELFF. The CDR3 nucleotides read TGTGCCAGCAGTTATTACTCGGGGGAGCTGTTTTTT.

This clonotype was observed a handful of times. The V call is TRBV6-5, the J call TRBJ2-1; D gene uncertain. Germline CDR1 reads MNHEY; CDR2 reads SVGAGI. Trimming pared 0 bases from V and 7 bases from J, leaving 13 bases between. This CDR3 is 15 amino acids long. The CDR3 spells CASSYSLRRRNEQFF. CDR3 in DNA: TGTGCCAGCAGTTACTCGCTCCGGCGCCGGAATGAGCAGTTCTTC.

CDR3 sequence reads: CASSWDTGEQFF. CDR3 in DNA: TGCGCCAGCAGCTGGGACACCGGTGAGCAGTTCTTC. V and J are TRBV5-1 and TRBJ2-1; TRBD1 is a possible D gene (6 bases). The V end was cut by 3 bases, the J end by 9 bases, with 10 bases between. CDR3 length equals 12 residues. The V gene's germline CDR1 is SGHRS and CDR2 YFSETQ.

CDR3 DNA: TGTGCCACCAGTGATTTTGGGACTAGCGGGACCGGGGAGCTGTTTTTT. This sequence encodes CATSDFGTSGTGELFF. The V call is TRBV24-1, the J call TRBJ2-2, with TRBD2 matching over 12 bases. The germline CDR1 and CDR2 sequences are KGHDR and SFDVKD. The CDR3 has 16 residues. V was clipped by 1 base and J by 5 bases; unmatched bases: 1.

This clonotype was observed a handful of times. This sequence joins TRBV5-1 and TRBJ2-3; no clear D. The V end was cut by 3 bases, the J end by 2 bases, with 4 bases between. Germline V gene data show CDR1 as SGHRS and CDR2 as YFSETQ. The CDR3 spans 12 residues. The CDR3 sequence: CASSWYTDTQYF. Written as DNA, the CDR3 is TGCGCCAGCAGCTGGTACACAGATACGCAGTATTTT.